Following are 21 T cell receptor beta chains from one sample sequenced in a study of response to subunit inactivated influenza vaccine. TCRdb re-analysed the RT-PCR reads in MiXCR, keeping a single row per CDR3 protein. Altogether about 530,000 distinct CDR3 sequences are present, around 11% being singletons, with the ten largest covering roughly 10%. Sequencing used PBMCs from blood, obtained on the day of vaccination. The receptors here all came from a man in his fifties who received an inactivated influenza vaccine.

There are a few counts of this clonotype. The V gene is TRBV5-1, the J gene TRBJ1-1, with D perhaps TRBD1 (6 bases). With 1 base removed from V and 4 bases from J, the gap between germline ends came to 8 bases. The germline gives CDR1 SGHRS, CDR2 YFSETQ. This CDR3 comprises 13 residues. CDR3 bases: TGCGCCAGCAGCTTGAGGGGGGCCACTGAAGCTTTCTTT. As protein: CASSLRGATEAFF.

This clonotype was counted only a few times. This chain links TRBV6-1 with TRBJ2-7; D unresolved. Germline V gene lookup returns CDR1 MNHNS and CDR2 SASEGT. The CDR3 has 14 amino acids. V was pared by 6 bases and J by 4 bases, with 16 bases between. The chain's CDR3 is CASRPQRGLYEQYF. The CDR3 DNA reads TGTGCCAGCAGGCCTCAAAGAGGCCTTTACGAGCAGTACTTC.

This clonotype was found many times. The V and J genes are TRBV20-1 and TRBJ2-1; 8 nucleotides line up with TRBD2. Germline V lookup: CDR1 DFQATT, CDR2 SNEGSKA (reference sequence). The V and J ends lost 5 bases and 6 bases, in that order; junction bases with no gene match: 12. The CDR3 is 15 amino acids. CDR3 amino acids: CSAGPHSGGRNEQFF. CDR3 sequence (DNA): TGCAGTGCTGGACCCCATTCGGGAGGGCGCAATGAGCAGTTCTTC.

At least ten counts were recorded for this clonotype. The chain uses TRBV27 and TRBJ1-1; 7 nucleotides line up with TRBD1. The germline gives CDR1 MNHEY, CDR2 SMNVEV (reference sequence). This CDR3 has 15 residues. Trimming removed 3 bases from V and 2 bases from J; junction bases left unmatched: 6. As DNA, the CDR3 is TGTGCCAGCAGTTTTATAGGACAGGCAAACACTGAAGCTTTCTTT. Protein product: CASSFIGQANTEAFF.

The chain couples TRBV7-2 to TRBJ2-2, with a tentative D call TRBD1 (5 bases). The V gene lost 5 bases and the J gene lost 0 bases, with 10 bases spanning the gap. CDR1 SGHTA and CDR2 FQGNSA come from the germline V gene. CDR3 size: 15 residues. This CDR3 is CASSPWTTNTGELFF. The CDR3 nucleotides read TGTGCCAGCAGCCCTTGGACAACGAACACCGGGGAGCTGTTTTTT.

The V call is TRBV15, the J call TRBJ2-1; 9 nucleotides align to TRBD2. The CDR3 contains 16 residues. The V and J ends lost 5 bases and 4 bases, in that order; junction bases with no gene match: 9. Germline CDR1 LNHNV, CDR2 YYDKDF (reference sequence). CDR3 loop: CATSDPLSGGYNEQFF. The CDR3 DNA is TGTGCCACCAGCGACCCCCTTAGCGGGGGATACAATGAGCAGTTCTTC.

This clonotype was observed at least ten times. CDR3 protein: CASSGPGQGSYEQYF. CDR3 nucleotides: TGTGCCAGCAGTGGACCGGGACAGGGTTCCTACGAGCAGTACTTC. The rearrangement uses TRBV6-2 or TRBV6-3 and TRBJ2-7; 9 bases line up with TRBD1. The V segment lost 5 bases and the J segment 1 base; nucleotides outside the gene matches: 6. CDR3 length: 15 amino acids. Germline lookup yields CDR1 MNHEY and CDR2 SVGEGT.

This clonotype was observed many times. This chain's CDR3 is CASSFIAGVETQYF. CDR3 bases: TGTGCCAGCAGCTTCATCGCGGGAGTAGAGACCCAGTACTTC. The rearrangement joins TRBV7-2 to TRBJ2-5, with 7 bases fitting TRBD2. The CDR3 extends over 14 amino acids. Germline trimming cut 3 bases from V and 4 bases from J; bases unmatched to any gene: 5. Germline V gene data show CDR1 as SGHTA and CDR2 as FQGNSA.

The chain uses TRBV4-1 and TRBJ2-3, with a tentative D call TRBD1 (5 bases). Germline V gene lookup returns CDR1 MGHRA and CDR2 YSYEKL. This CDR3 spans 14 amino acids. Between the trimmed V and J ends, which lost 2 bases and 3 bases, there was a span of 9 bases. The CDR3 coding sequence is TGCGCCAGCAGCCAATATACAGGAACAGATACGCAGTATTTT. Residues: CASSQYTGTDTQYF.

This clonotype was counted only a few times. The chain has TRBV7-9 and TRBJ2-7; possibly TRBD1 for D (6 bases). Between the trimmed V and J ends, which lost 3 bases and 1 base, there was a span of 10 bases. The CDR3 loop spans 14 amino acids. Germline assignment: CDR1 SEHNR and CDR2 FQNEAQ (reference sequence). The CDR3 sequence is CASSFRQESYEQYF. In DNA, the CDR3 is TGTGCCAGCAGCTTCCGACAGGAGTCCTACGAGCAGTACTTC.

The CDR3 sequence: CASSSEDRLLGEQYF. CDR3 in DNA: TGTGCCAGCAGCTCCGAAGACCGATTATTGGGAGAGCAGTACTTC. V is TRBV7-9 and J is TRBJ2-7; D remains ambiguous. The germline V gene has CDR1 SEHNR and CDR2 FQNEAQ (reference sequence). The CDR3 runs 15 residues. Trimming removed 4 bases at V and 7 bases at J, with 20 bases between.

This clonotype was observed at least ten times. This chain uses TRBV12-3 or TRBV12-4 with TRBJ2-1; 11 nucleotides agree with TRBD2. This CDR3 has 16 residues. J lost 9 bases, V lost 5 bases, and 12 bases had no gene match. CDR3 in DNA: TGTGCCAGCAGTCCGGGACTAGCGGACCTCCGGGGTGAGCAGTTCTTC. Translated, it gives CASSPGLADLRGEQFF.

A few counts support this clonotype. This chain joins TRBV4-3 and TRBJ2-1; 7 bases match TRBD2. This CDR3 region has 14 residues. J was trimmed by 8 bases and V by 0 bases; bases with no gene match: 4. Germline V lookup: CDR1 LGHNA, CDR2 YSLEER. In DNA form, the CDR3 reads TGCGCCAGCAGCCAAGATTTCCGGGGGGATGAGCAGTTCTTC. Amino acids: CASSQDFRGDEQFF.

In its sample, this clonotype was seen a few times. The chain employs TRBV4-2 and TRBJ2-1; 13 bases map to TRBD2. The germline CDR1 and CDR2 sequences are LGHNA and YNFKEQ. CDR3 size: 16 residues. Unmatched junction bases numbered 5, after V lost 4 bases and J lost 5 bases. DNA for the CDR3: TGTGCCAGCAGCCTTACACTAGCGGGGGGGGACAATGAGCAGTTCTTC. Its translation is CASSLTLAGGDNEQFF.

The chain links TRBV4-3 to TRBJ2-4; D may be TRBD2 (6 bases). The CDR3 runs to 17 residues. Trimming left V 0 bases short and J 1 base short, with 13 bases between. Looked up from germline, CDR1 is LGHNA and CDR2 is YSLEER. As DNA, the CDR3 is TGCGCCAGCAGCCAAGAAGTCAAAGGGAGGGCCAAAAACATTCAGTACTTC. Translating it yields CASSQEVKGRAKNIQYF.

This clonotype showed up just a few times. The chain has TRBV7-9 and TRBJ2-7; 8 bases agree with TRBD2. This CDR3 comprises 16 residues. Germline V gene sequence: CDR1 SEHNR, CDR2 FQNEAQ (reference sequence). The J segment lost 0 bases and the V segment lost 4 bases, leaving 8 bases of the junction unmatched. In DNA form, the CDR3 reads TGTGCCAGCAGCTCTGACTCTAGCGGGTTCTCCTACGAGCAGTACTTC. It yields the protein CASSSDSSGFSYEQYF.

This clonotype has just a few counts. V usage is TRBV3-1 and J usage is TRBJ2-4; no definite D call. This CDR3 region has 16 residues. Germline V lookup: CDR1 LGHDT, CDR2 YNNKEL (reference sequence). V was trimmed by 0 bases and J by 0 bases, leaving 9 bases between them. The CDR3 nucleotides read TGTGCCAGCAGCCAAGATGGTCTACTAGCCAAAAACATTCAGTACTTC. Residues: CASSQDGLLAKNIQYF.

This clonotype was counted between two and nine times. The rearrangement uses TRBV7-2 and TRBJ2-3; possible D gene TRBD2, 5 bases. Germline V lookup: CDR1 SGHTA, CDR2 FQGNSA. The germline V and J ends were trimmed by 5 bases and 6 bases, with 18 bases remaining between them. This CDR3 is built from 15 residues. CDR3 in amino acids: CASSPVGVETDTQYF. The CDR3 nucleotides read TGTGCCAGCAGCCCAGTCGGGGTTGAGACTGATACGCAGTATTTT.

This chain links TRBV27 with TRBJ2-1; no firm D call. CDR1 and CDR2 (germline): MNHEY, SMNVEV (reference sequence). This CDR3 comprises 14 residues. V lost 0 bases and J 8 bases, leaving 11 bases between the germline ends. The chain's CDR3 is CASSLSRQNDEQFF. Here the CDR3 DNA reads TGTGCCAGCAGTTTATCGAGACAAAACGATGAGCAGTTCTTC.

This clonotype was recorded many times. This chain joins TRBV3-1 and TRBJ2-1; D may be TRBD1 or TRBD2 (5 bases each). V was trimmed by 1 base and J by 4 bases, leaving 5 bases between them. Germline CDR1 and CDR2: LGHDT and YNNKEL (reference sequence). The CDR3 contains 13 residues. CDR3 in amino acids: CASSQGGYNEQFF. CDR3 sequence (DNA): TGTGCCAGCAGCCAAGGGGGGTACAATGAGCAGTTCTTC.

V and J are TRBV24-1 and TRBJ2-5; maybe TRBD1 (6 bases). The germline V gene has CDR1 KGHDR and CDR2 SFDVKD. There are 14 residues in the CDR3. Trimming left V 5 bases short and J 5 bases short, with 14 bases between. The DNA of the CDR3 is TGTGCCACCAGTGCTACACAGGGATTTGAGACCCAGTACTTC. This codes for CATSATQGFETQYF.